What follows are 3 T cell receptor beta chains derived from one specimen sequenced in a study of T-cell reconstitution after alpha-beta-depleted transplantation in children. Unique molecular identifiers were used in preparing the TCRbeta library. TCRdb reprocessed the PCR reads with MiXCR, giving one entry per CDR3 protein. The sample gives approximately 200,000 distinct CDR3 sequences, approximately 15% of which show up once; around 14% is in the top ten. Sequenced material: PBMCs from the stem cell graft donor, taken from the stem cell graft. The receptor source for this set is a human donor who donated a stem cell graft to a child with acute lymphoblastic leukemia.

This clonotype was observed many times. The V and J genes are TRBV20-1 and TRBJ2-7; 16 nucleotides align to TRBD2. Per germline, CDR1 DFQATT and CDR2 SNEGSKA (reference sequence). The CDR3 covers 14 residues. V lost 1 base, J lost 13 bases, and 7 bases stayed unmatched. The CDR3 region has the DNA TGCAGTGCTAGAGGGGGACTAGCGGGAGGGCCGGGTTACTTC. Translating it yields CSARGGLAGGPGYF.

The chain carries TRBV9 and TRBJ2-7; D unclear. CDR3 length: 14 amino acids. The V gene's germline CDR1 is SGDLS and CDR2 YYNGEE. Between the trimmed V and J ends, which lost 0 bases and 7 bases, there was a span of 14 bases. The CDR3 loop reads CASSVGVGTEEQYF. The CDR3 DNA reads as TGTGCCAGCAGCGTAGGTGTGGGAACGGAAGAGCAGTACTTC.

This clonotype occurred many times. The genes are TRBV29-1 and TRBJ2-5; the match to TRBD1 covers 8 bases. CDR1 is SQVTM, CDR2 ANQGSEA, per germline. This CDR3 region has 16 residues. Trimming removed 1 base from V and 5 bases from J; junction bases left unmatched: 12. The CDR3 protein is CSVEGGQGAPWETQYF. The CDR3 nucleotides are TGCAGCGTTGAAGGGGGTCAGGGGGCTCCCTGGGAGACCCAGTACTTC.